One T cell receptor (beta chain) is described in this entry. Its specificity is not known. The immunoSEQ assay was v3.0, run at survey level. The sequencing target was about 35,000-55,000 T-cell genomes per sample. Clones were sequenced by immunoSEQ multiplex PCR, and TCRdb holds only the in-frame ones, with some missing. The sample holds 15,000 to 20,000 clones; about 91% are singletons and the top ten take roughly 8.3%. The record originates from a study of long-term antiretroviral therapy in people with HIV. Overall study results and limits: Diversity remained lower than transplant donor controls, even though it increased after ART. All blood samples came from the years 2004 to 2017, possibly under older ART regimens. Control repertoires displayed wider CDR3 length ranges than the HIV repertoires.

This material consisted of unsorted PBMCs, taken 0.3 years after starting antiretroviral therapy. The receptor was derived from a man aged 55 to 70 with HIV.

The CDR3 reads CASSKRGQVGTEAFF. CDR3 nucleotides: TGTGCCAGCAGCAAAAGGGGACAGGTTGGCACTGAAGCTTTCTTT. V gene TRBV7-8 combines with J gene TRBJ1-1; 8 nucleotides match TRBD1. The CDR3 covers 15 residues. Germline V gene data show CDR1 as SGHVS and CDR2 as FQNEAQ. Trimming cost V 5 bases and J 4 bases; bases outside gene matches: 9.